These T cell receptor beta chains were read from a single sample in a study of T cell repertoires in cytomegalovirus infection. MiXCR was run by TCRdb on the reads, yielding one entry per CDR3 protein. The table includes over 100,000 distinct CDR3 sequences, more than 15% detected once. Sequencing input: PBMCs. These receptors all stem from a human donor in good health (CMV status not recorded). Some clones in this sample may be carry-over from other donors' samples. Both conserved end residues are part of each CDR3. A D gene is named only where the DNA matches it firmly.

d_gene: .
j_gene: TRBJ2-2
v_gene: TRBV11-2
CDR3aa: CASSPSRDAGELFF

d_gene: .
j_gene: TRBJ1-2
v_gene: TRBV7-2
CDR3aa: CASSLSWFVRANYGYTF

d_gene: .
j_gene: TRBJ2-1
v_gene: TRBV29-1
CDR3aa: CSGDTQGYNEQFF

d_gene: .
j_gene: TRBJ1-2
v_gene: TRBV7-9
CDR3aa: CASSLARGYTF

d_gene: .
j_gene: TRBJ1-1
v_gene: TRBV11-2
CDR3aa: CASSPWGTLSMNTEAFF

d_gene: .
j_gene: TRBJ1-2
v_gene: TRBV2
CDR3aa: CASRALYGYTF

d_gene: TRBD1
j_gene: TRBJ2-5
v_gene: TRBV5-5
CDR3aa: CASSFRQGVRETQYF

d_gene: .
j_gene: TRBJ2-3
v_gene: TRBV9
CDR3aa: CASSVSSGSSTDTQYF

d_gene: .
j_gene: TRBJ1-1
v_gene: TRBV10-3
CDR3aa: CAISDERRTEAFF

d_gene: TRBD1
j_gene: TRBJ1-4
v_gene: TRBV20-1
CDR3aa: CSAANRGTNEKLFF

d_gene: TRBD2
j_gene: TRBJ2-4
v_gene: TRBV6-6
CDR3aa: CASSFHSGAGSKNIQYF

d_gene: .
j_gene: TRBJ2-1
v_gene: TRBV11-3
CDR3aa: CASSLAYMAEQFF

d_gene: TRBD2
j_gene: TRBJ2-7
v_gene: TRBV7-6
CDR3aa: CASSLARLAGLPGGEKYF

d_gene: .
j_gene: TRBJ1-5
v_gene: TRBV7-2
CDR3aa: CASSLGRLSPQHF

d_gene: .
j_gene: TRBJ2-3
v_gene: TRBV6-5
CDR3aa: CASSGPRRGAGDTQYF

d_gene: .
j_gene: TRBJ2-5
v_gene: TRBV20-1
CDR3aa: CSAREGPIGETQYF

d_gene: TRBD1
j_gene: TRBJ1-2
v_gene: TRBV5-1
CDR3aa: CASSWGLGDRDYTF

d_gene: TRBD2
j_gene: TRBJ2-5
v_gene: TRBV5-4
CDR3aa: CASSPGTSGGLQETQYF

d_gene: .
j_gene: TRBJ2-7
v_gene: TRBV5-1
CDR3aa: CASSLDPGTAIYEQYF

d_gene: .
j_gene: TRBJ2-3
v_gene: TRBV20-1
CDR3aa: CSARDARQQSTDTQYF

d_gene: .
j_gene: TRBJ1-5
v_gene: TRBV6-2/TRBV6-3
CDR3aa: CASTNGYSNQPQHF

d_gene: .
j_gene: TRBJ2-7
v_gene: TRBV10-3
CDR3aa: CAISGGPQNVFYEQYF

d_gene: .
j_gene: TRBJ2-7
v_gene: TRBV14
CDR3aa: CAPQGTRPSYEQYF

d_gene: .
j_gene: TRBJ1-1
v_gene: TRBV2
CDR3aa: CASSEDAGKGTEAFF

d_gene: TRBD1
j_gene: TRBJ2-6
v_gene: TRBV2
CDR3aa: CASSGTGGSGANVLTF

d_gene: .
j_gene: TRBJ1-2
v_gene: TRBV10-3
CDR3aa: CAISDQQVIGYGYTF

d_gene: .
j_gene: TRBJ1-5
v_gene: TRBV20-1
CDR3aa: CSARLTGGITNQPQHF

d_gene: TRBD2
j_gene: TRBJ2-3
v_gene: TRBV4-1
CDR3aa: CASSQANMGLGTDTQYF

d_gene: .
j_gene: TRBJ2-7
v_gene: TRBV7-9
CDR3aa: CASSPTGLKYYEQYF